This T cell receptor (beta chain) was profiled in a study of blood T cell repertoires in COVID-19 (dated by TCRdb to 2020 to 2022). Regarding the complete study: Samples from collaborators originated in the United States, Italy and Spain and spanned both the acute and convalescent phases of COVID-19. The prospective study material was composed of cDNA or gDNA derived from T cells, B-cell-depleted T cells, or PBMCs. Subjects who had been exposed to COVID-19, were actively infected with it, or had recovered from it provided the deeply sampled blood TCRbeta repertoires that made up the dataset. A freely available public database, intended as a resource for researchers studying the immune response to SARS-CoV-2, is where the repertoires were released. The samples were drawn from the first 160 participants of the ongoing ImmuneRACE study and from 950 to 1,500 subjects provided by 6 global collaborators. Nearly every sample came with metadata listing a de-identified subject ID, COVID-19 status, age in years and sex. HLA class I and class II types, where available, came from metadata supplied by the sample provider rather than from assay-based typing. What the authors observed across the whole study: How much clinical and demographic metadata was included differed by source and by participant, and the metadata was provided uncurated.

TCRbeta CDR3 regions were amplified from genomic DNA using the immunoSEQ Assay, a bias-controlled multiplex PCR. As for the authors' bioinformatics: Within the assay, amplification of reference gene primers was used to estimate how many nucleated cells each sample contained. Sequence reads were collapsed and filtered to measure the absolute abundance of every unique TCRbeta CDR3 rearrangement. Productive Simpson clonality was computed per sample as the square root of Simpson's diversity index over productive rearrangements. TCRdb retrieved this table from immuneACCESS and kept in-frame rearrangements only. Not all clones are present; in checked studies, unresolved V genes account for under half, and no reason is known for the remainder. V and J calls and clone size are copied from that table; D and trimming were computed from the DNA. In all, the sample holds approximately 260,000 clones, and roughly 90% of those were seen once. The top ten constitute about 2.1% of the sample.

To note about this clone: Its specific antigen is unknown. Per-base qualities were not stored, and no clone one base away is much larger.

A second Seattle source provided samples from volunteer blood donors who had recovered from COVID-19. Each collaborating institution followed its own protocols to collect whole blood in K2EDTA tubes. For TCRbeta analysis, collaborator samples were shipped as frozen whole blood, as isolated PBMCs, or as DNA extracted from either sample type. The cysteine opens and the phenylalanine closes a CDR3 of 13 amino acids. Only CDR3 DNA is held: 39 bases, read in frame from base 1. The germline V gene encodes CDR1 SEHNR and CDR2 FQNEAQ (reference sequence). Compared with germline, V lacks 5 bases and J lacks 3 bases; bases without a gene match: 4.

This clonotype was sampled from a woman in her thirties or forties who had recovered from COVID-19. The material sequenced was peripheral blood. In this chain, TRBV7-9 is recombined with TRBJ2-7; TRBD1 lines up with 7 middle nucleotides. The bases read TGTGCCAGCAGCCCTGGACAGGACTACGAGCAGTACTTC. This gives the protein CASSPGQDYEQYF. Supplemented by the reference TRBV7-9 and TRBJ2-7 proteins around the CDR3, the complete variable domain is DTGVSQNPRHKITKRGQNVTFRCDPISEHNRLYWYRQTLGQGPEFLTYFQNEAQLEKSRLLSDRFSAERPKGSFSTLEIQRTEQGDSAMYLCASSPGQDYEQYFGPGTRLTVT.